What follows are 13 T cell receptor beta chains derived from one specimen sequenced in a study of blood T cell repertoires in COVID-19. Sequencing was performed with immunoSEQ multiplex PCR; in TCRdb, only in-frame clones are kept and a portion is missing. The data show 110,000 or so clones, 75% to 90% seen once. Sequencing was carried out using peripheral blood. The source of these receptors is a woman between 55 and 75 years old with COVID-19, enrolled during active disease.

CDR3 bases: TGCGCCAGCAGCTTGTCTGTGGGGCCGAACACTGAAGCTTTCTTT. This codes for CASSLSVGPNTEAFF. J is TRBJ1-1 and V is TRBV5-1; a weak D match, TRBD1 (5 bases). This CDR3 contains 15 residues. Germline lookup yields CDR1 SGHRS and CDR2 YFSETQ. Between the trimmed V and J ends, which lost 1 base and 1 base, there was a span of 11 bases.

V is TRBV2 and J is TRBJ1-2; 7 nucleotides line up with TRBD1. Germline V lookup: CDR1 SNHLY, CDR2 FYNNEI. This CDR3 contains 14 residues. After removal of 4 bases from V and 7 bases from J, the junction contained 9 bases not matched to a gene. As DNA, the CDR3 is TGTGCCAGCAGTGCCAGAACAGGGGTGGCTGGCTACACCTTC. This encodes CASSARTGVAGYTF.

V gene TRBV24-1 combines with J gene TRBJ2-2, with 9 bases fitting TRBD1. CDR1 and CDR2 from the germline V gene are KGHDR and SFDVKD. This CDR3 contains 17 residues. V lost 1 base, J lost 0 bases, and 2 bases stayed unmatched. The CDR3 loop reads CATSDFWTGANTGELFF. CDR3 DNA sequence: TGTGCCACCAGTGATTTTTGGACAGGGGCGAACACCGGGGAGCTGTTTTTT.

The CDR3 region has the DNA TGTGCCACCAGTGATGGGCAGAATCAGCCCCAGCATTTT. Translating it yields CATSDGQNQPQHF. The rearrangement links TRBV24-1 to TRBJ1-5; D not certain. The CDR3 is 13 residues long. Germline V gives CDR1 KGHDR, CDR2 SFDVKD. V dropped 3 bases and J dropped 4 bases, with 6 bases sitting between them.

V is TRBV15 and J is TRBJ2-7; 10 nucleotides align to TRBD1. This CDR3 has 14 amino acids. The V gene end was trimmed by 7 bases and the J gene end by 3 bases; junction bases not matched to a gene: 6. Germline V lookup: CDR1 LNHNV, CDR2 YYDKDF (reference sequence). The CDR3 loop is CATNPGQGIYEQYF. CDR3 nucleotide sequence: TGTGCCACCAACCCGGGACAGGGGATCTACGAGCAGTACTTC.

The chain joins TRBV12-3 or TRBV12-4 to TRBJ2-2, with D perhaps matching TRBD2 (7 bases). Trimming pared 10 bases from V and 3 bases from J, leaving 12 bases between. CDR3 length equals 13 residues. The CDR3 protein is CATRGGDTGELFF. In DNA form, the CDR3 reads TGTGCCACCCGAGGGGGGGACACCGGGGAGCTGTTTTTT.

The J gene is TRBJ2-5, the V gene TRBV11-2, with 7 bases that match TRBD1. Germline CDR1 SGHAT, CDR2 FQNNGV. V was clipped by 5 bases and J by 6 bases; unmatched bases: 15. The CDR3 runs 16 residues. CDR3 residues: CASSTSGQRVRKTQYF. The CDR3 bases are TGTGCCAGCAGCACGTCGGGACAGAGGGTTAGGAAGACCCAGTACTTC. Together with reference TRBV11-2 and TRBJ2-5, the CDR3 gives the full variable domain: EAGVAQSPRYKIIEKRQSVAFWCNPISGHATLYWYQQILGQGPKLLIQFQNNGVVDDSQLPKDRFSAERLKGVDSTLKIQPAKLEDSAVYLCASSTSGQRVRKTQYFGPGTRLLVL.

In DNA, the CDR3 is TGTGCCAGCAGTTTAGGGGGGCGCACTGAAGCTTTCTTT. This translates into CASSLGGRTEAFF. The chain is built from TRBV12-3 or TRBV12-4 and TRBJ1-1, with D perhaps TRBD1 (6 bases). The CDR3 is made up of 13 amino acids. The V and J ends lost 1 base and 4 bases respectively, with 7 bases between them.

This chain connects TRBV5-5 to TRBJ1-2, with D perhaps matching TRBD1 (6 bases). Trimming removed 6 bases from V and 4 bases from J, with 19 bases in between. This CDR3 is built from 15 residues. CDR1 is SGHKS, CDR2 YYEKEE, per germline (reference sequence). CDR3 region: CASNLNPGAGYGYTF. The CDR3 DNA follows: TGTGCCAGCAACCTGAACCCAGGGGCCGGCTATGGCTACACCTTC.

This clone was recorded a few times. The chain combines TRBV4-2 with TRBJ2-5, with 9 positions matching TRBD1. CDR3 length equals 17 residues. V trimming: 1 base; J trimming: 0 bases; junction bases outside the gene matches: 6. CDR1 is LGHNA and CDR2 is YNFKEQ in the germline V gene. The CDR3 coding sequence is TGTGCCAGCAGCCAAGGGCGACAGGGGGGAAACCAAGAGACCCAGTACTTC. It translates to CASSQGRQGGNQETQYF.

The genes are TRBV20-1 and TRBJ1-1; the D gene is possibly TRBD1 (5 bases). Germline lookup yields CDR1 DFQATT and CDR2 SNEGSKA (reference sequence). This CDR3 is 11 amino acids long. CDR3 amino acids: CLARRAGEAFF. The CDR3, as DNA: TGCCTCGCTAGACGGGCAGGGGAAGCTTTCTTT.

The chain has TRBV19 and TRBJ2-1, with 10 bases that match TRBD2. V dropped 7 bases and J dropped 4; count of bases not matched to a gene: 4. The CDR3 has 14 amino acids. Germline V lookup: CDR1 LNHDA, CDR2 SQIVND (reference sequence). The CDR3 DNA sequence: TGTGCCAGTACCTGGACTAGCGGTTACAATGAGCAGTTCTTC. The encoded protein is CASTWTSGYNEQFF.

The rearrangement uses TRBV9 and TRBJ1-2; 8 bases are a match to TRBD1. This CDR3 is 15 amino acids long. Germline trimming cut 2 bases from V and 5 bases from J; bases unmatched to any gene: 8. CDR1 SGDLS and CDR2 YYNGEE come from the germline V gene. DNA of the CDR3: TGTGCCAGCAGCGTGTCACAGGGGGTTGGTTATGGCTACACCTTC. Protein sequence: CASSVSQGVGYGYTF.